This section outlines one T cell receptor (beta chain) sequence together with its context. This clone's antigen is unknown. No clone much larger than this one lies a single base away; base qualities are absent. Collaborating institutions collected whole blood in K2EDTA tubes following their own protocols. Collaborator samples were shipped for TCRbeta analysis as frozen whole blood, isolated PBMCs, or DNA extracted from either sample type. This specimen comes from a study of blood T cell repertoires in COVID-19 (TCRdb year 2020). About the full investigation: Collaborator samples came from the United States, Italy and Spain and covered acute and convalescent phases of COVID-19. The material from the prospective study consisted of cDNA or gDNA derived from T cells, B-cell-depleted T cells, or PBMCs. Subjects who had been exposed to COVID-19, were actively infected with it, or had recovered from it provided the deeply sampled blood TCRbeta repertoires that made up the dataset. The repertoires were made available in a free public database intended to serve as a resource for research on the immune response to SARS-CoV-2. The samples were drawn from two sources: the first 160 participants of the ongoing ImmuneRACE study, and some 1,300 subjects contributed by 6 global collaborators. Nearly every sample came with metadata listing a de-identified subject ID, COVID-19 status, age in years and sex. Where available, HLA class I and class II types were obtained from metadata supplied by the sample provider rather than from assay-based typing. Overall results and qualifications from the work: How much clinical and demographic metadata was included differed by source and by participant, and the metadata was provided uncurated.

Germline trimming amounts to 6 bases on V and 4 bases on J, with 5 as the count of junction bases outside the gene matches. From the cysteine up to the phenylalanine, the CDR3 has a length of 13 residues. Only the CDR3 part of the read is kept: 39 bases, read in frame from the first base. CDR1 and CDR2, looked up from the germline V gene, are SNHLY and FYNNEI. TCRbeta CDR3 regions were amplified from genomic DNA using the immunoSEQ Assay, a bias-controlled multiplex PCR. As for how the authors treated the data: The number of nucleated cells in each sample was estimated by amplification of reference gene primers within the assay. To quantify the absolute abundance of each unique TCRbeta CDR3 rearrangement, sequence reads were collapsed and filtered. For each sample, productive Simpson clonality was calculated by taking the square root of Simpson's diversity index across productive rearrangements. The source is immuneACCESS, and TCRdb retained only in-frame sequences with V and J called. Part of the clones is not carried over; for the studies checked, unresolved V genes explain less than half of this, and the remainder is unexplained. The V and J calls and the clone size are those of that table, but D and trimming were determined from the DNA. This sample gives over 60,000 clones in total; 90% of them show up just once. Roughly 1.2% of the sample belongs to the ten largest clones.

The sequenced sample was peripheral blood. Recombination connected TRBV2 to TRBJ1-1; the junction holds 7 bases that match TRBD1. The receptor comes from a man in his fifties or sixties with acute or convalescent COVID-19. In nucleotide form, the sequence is TGTGCCAGCAGCGCGGGACAGTTCACTGAAGCTTTCTTT. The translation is CASSAGQFTEAFF.